These 13 T cell receptor beta chains were sequenced from one sample in a study of HIV-infected patients and healthy controls. A single record per CDR3 protein comes from TCRdb applying MiXCR to the 5' RACE reads. The sample holds some 67,000 distinct CDR3 sequences, 16% seen once. Material: CD4+ T cells from blood. The origin of the receptors is a human donor in good health.

Ten or more counts support this clonotype. The rearrangement links TRBV5-1 to TRBJ2-1; D ambiguous. This CDR3 has 11 amino acids. Between the trimmed V and J ends, which lost 5 bases and 1 base, there was a span of 1 base. Germline CDR1 SGHRS, CDR2 YFSETQ. The CDR3 here is CASSSYNEQFF. CDR3 coding DNA: TGCGCCAGCAGTTCCTACAATGAGCAGTTCTTC.

This clonotype was seen more than once but under ten times. This rearrangement joins TRBV6-2 or TRBV6-3 to TRBJ2-5; no reliable D call. Germline CDR1 is MNHEY and CDR2 is SVGEGT. This CDR3 is built from 16 residues. Trimming pared 6 bases from V and 0 bases from J, leaving 17 bases between. CDR3 bases: TGTGCCAGCAGATCCTACTCGGTGGGCTACCAAGAGACCCAGTACTTC. This encodes CASRSYSVGYQETQYF.

The chain combines TRBV12-3 or TRBV12-4 with TRBJ2-2; D may be TRBD2 (5 bases). The ends were cut back, 5 bases at V and 7 bases at J, with 17 bases in the middle. The CDR3 spans 15 residues. The CDR3 protein is CASSRGGWANGELFF. CDR3 nucleotides: TGTGCCAGCAGTAGAGGCGGGTGGGCGAACGGGGAGCTGTTTTTT.

This chain connects TRBV19 to TRBJ2-1; a weak D match, TRBD2 (6 bases). The V gene lost 9 bases and the J gene lost 1 base, with 25 bases spanning the gap. This CDR3 spans 18 amino acids. CDR1 and CDR2 (germline): LNHDA, SQIVND (reference sequence). Here the CDR3 DNA reads TGTGCCAGCCAAAGCAGGCGTAAAGCGGGTCATTCCTACAATGAGCAGTTCTTC. It specifies CASQSRRKAGHSYNEQFF.

V usage is TRBV5-5 and J usage is TRBJ2-3; D is undetermined. Per germline, CDR1 SGHKS and CDR2 YYEKEE (reference sequence). The V and J ends lost 5 bases and 3 bases respectively, with 7 bases between them. The CDR3 sequence is 12 residues long. In DNA form, the CDR3 reads TGTGCCAGCAGTTCCGAAACAGATACGCAGTATTTT. It is translated as CASSSETDTQYF.

This clonotype was counted a few times. The rearrangement joins TRBV7-9 to TRBJ2-1; 9 bases map to TRBD1. This CDR3 is 17 amino acids long. The germline CDR1 and CDR2 sequences are SEHNR and FQNEAQ (reference sequence). Losses at the gene ends were 2 bases for V and 3 bases for J; bases not matched to a gene: 8. The CDR3 spells CASSLSRTGDLYNEQFF. The DNA of the CDR3 is TGTGCCAGCAGCTTAAGTAGGACAGGGGACCTCTACAATGAGCAGTTCTTC.

The V call is TRBV19, the J call TRBJ1-1; perhaps TRBD1 as D (5 bases). Germline V gene data show CDR1 as LNHDA and CDR2 as SQIVND (reference sequence). V was pared by 5 bases and J by 1 base, with 14 bases between. The CDR3 totals 15 residues. The CDR3 DNA sequence: TGTGCCAGTAGTCTGCCCGGGACGAGGAACACTGAAGCTTTCTTT. Its translation: CASSLPGTRNTEAFF.

The chain combines TRBV9 with TRBJ2-5; 8 nucleotides align to TRBD1. The CDR3 is made up of 15 amino acids. The germline gives CDR1 SGDLS, CDR2 YYNGEE. Trimming removed 3 bases from V and 2 bases from J; junction bases left unmatched: 6. CDR3 residues: CASSAGGWPQETQYF. CDR3 DNA sequence: TGTGCCAGCAGCGCAGGGGGCTGGCCACAAGAGACCCAGTACTTC.

This clonotype was found many times. This chain uses TRBV18 with TRBJ1-5; the D is unclear. Germline assignment: CDR1 KGHSH and CDR2 LQKENI. V was cut by 2 bases and J by 5 bases, with 13 bases left in between. CDR3 length equals 15 residues. The CDR3 sequence: CASSPRRPTDQPQHF. CDR3 nucleotide sequence: TGTGCCAGCTCACCAAGAAGGCCAACTGATCAGCCCCAGCATTTT.

This clonotype has just a few counts. The chain joins TRBV14 to TRBJ1-4, with 8 positions matching TRBD1. Germline CDR1 SGHDN, CDR2 FVKESK. The ends lost 4 bases at V and 5 bases at J; junction bases unmatched: 15. This CDR3 comprises 18 residues. CDR3 protein: CASSRRTGGVGSNEKLFF. The CDR3 bases are TGTGCCAGCAGCCGAAGAACAGGGGGTGTAGGGTCCAATGAAAAACTGTTTTTT.

The CDR3 DNA is TGTGCCAGCAGCGCGGTTAGCGGGGGGGCCGGTAATGAGCAGTTCTTC. This encodes CASSAVSGGAGNEQFF. This rearrangement joins TRBV5-4 to TRBJ2-1; 11 nucleotides agree with TRBD2. Germline CDR1 is SGHNT and CDR2 is YYREEE (reference sequence). This CDR3 is built from 16 residues. With 4 bases clipped from V and 7 bases from J, the junction kept 10 bases outside the gene matches.

The chain carries TRBV20-1 and TRBJ1-1, with a possible D match to TRBD1 (6 bases). V was pared by 5 bases and J by 4 bases, with 11 bases between. CDR1 and CDR2 (germline): DFQATT, SNEGSKA (reference sequence). This CDR3 comprises 12 residues. CDR3 protein: CSASQGTTEAFF. CDR3 bases: TGCAGTGCTTCACAGGGTACCACTGAAGCTTTCTTT.

This clonotype was observed a handful of times. The chain couples TRBV9 to TRBJ2-2, with TRBD2 matching 11 bases. In germline, CDR1 is SGDLS, CDR2 YYNGEE. Losses at the gene ends were 0 bases for V and 0 bases for J; bases not matched to a gene: 4. The CDR3 consists of 18 residues. The CDR3 DNA reads as TGTGCCAGCAGCGTAGCGGCTAGCGGGAGGACGAACACCGGGGAGCTGTTTTTT. Amino acids: CASSVAASGRTNTGELFF.